A selection of T cell receptor beta chains follows, all from one sample in a study of control samples from healthy donors and cancer patients. Here immunoSEQ multiplex PCR was the method, and the copy in TCRdb shows in-frame clones only, minus some. The data contain 100,000 to 150,000 clones, about nine tenths of them seen just once; the ten biggest clones take up about 2.3%. Sequenced sample: blood. Receptor source: a middle-aged man in good health. The CDR3 runs from the conserved cysteine through the conserved F or W. The order of the fields is D gene, clone size, J gene, V gene, CDR3 DNA, CDR3 protein. D genes are given only for firm matches. The listing skips clone size in some rows; elsewhere it reads once, few, many or a size class.

D: .; size: .; J: TRBJ1-2; V: TRBV10-3; DNA: TGTGCCATCAGTGAGTCAGGGGCCGGCTACACCTTC; CDR3: CAISESGAGYTF
D: .; size: .; J: TRBJ1-3; V: TRBV13; DNA: TGTGCCAGCAGCTTAAGAGGATCTGCTGGAAACACCATATATTTT; CDR3: CASSLRGSAGNTIYF
D: .; size: once; J: TRBJ2-3; V: TRBV5-1; DNA: TGCGCCAGCAGCTTTGAGGGGGGCCAAGATACGCAGTATTTT; CDR3: CASSFEGGQDTQYF
D: .; size: .; J: TRBJ2-7; V: TRBV4-1; DNA: TGCGCCAGCAGCCAGGCGAATGAATACGAGCAGTACTTC; CDR3: CASSQANEYEQYF
D: .; size: .; J: TRBJ1-1; V: TRBV27; DNA: TGTGCCAGCAGTTTCTCGTCTAGGGGCACTGAAGCTTTCTTT; CDR3: CASSFSSRGTEAFF
D: TRBD2; size: .; J: TRBJ2-3; V: TRBV10-1; DNA: TGCGCCAGCAGTGACAGAACGGGTAGCGGGGGGTACACAGATACGCAGTATTTT; CDR3: CASSDRTGSGGYTDTQYF
D: .; size: once; J: TRBJ2-5; V: TRBV7-9; DNA: TGTGCCAGCAGCCTGGGCCCGGGAGAGACCCAGTACTTC; CDR3: CASSLGPGETQYF
D: .; size: .; J: TRBJ1-2; V: TRBV18; DNA: TGTGCCAGCTCACCCAACTTGGGGGGGCGCGGCTACACCTTC; CDR3: CASSPNLGGRGYTF
D: TRBD2; size: .; J: TRBJ2-3; V: TRBV5-1; DNA: TGCGCCAGCAGTTACTTGACTAGCGGGGGCAACACAGATACGCAGTATTTT; CDR3: CASSYLTSGGNTDTQYF
D: TRBD2; size: .; J: TRBJ2-3; V: TRBV5-1; DNA: TGCGCCAGCAGCTTGGAAATAGCGGGGACAGATACGCAGTATTTT; CDR3: CASSLEIAGTDTQYF
D: .; size: .; J: TRBJ1-4; V: TRBV29-1; DNA: TGCAGCGTTGGCAGGACTAATGAAAAACTGTTTTTT; CDR3: CSVGRTNEKLFF
D: .; size: few; J: TRBJ1-1; V: TRBV7-2; DNA: TGTGCCAGCAGCTTAGGGGCTCTGAGGACTGAAGCTTTCTTT; CDR3: CASSLGALRTEAFF
D: .; size: .; J: TRBJ1-1; V: TRBV6-6; DNA: TGTGCCAGCAGTGAGGGGGGGAGGGCTGAAGCTTTCTTT; CDR3: CASSEGGRAEAFF
D: .; size: .; J: TRBJ2-1; V: TRBV9; DNA: TGTGCCAGCAGCGCCCACCTAGATATTCAGGGGAATGAGCAGTTCTTC; CDR3: CASSAHLDIQGNEQFF
D: .; size: .; J: TRBJ1-5; V: TRBV24-1; DNA: TGTGCCACCAGTGATTTTCGGGGTAATCAGCCCCAGCATTTT; CDR3: CATSDFRGNQPQHF
D: .; size: .; J: TRBJ2-2; V: TRBV5-1; DNA: TGCGCCAGCAGTCTAGGATCAACCGGGGAGCTGTTTTTT; CDR3: CASSLGSTGELFF